This entry lists 20 T cell receptor beta chains sequenced from one sample in a study of OX40 agonist ivuxolimab in advanced cancers. The data were produced by immunoSEQ multiplex PCR, yet TCRdb's version contains in-frame clones alone and is incomplete. This sample has 65,000 to 95,000 clones, with 80% to 90% found just once. The source was CD4+ or CD8+ T cells sorted from blood, collected in a trial of the OX40 agonist ivuxolimab. These receptors originate from an adult with an advanced solid tumor such as melanoma, head and neck, liver or kidney cancer.

The chain has TRBV21-1 and TRBJ2-5; the table's D gene call, TRBD2, was not cross checked with the DNA. The J call may not be correct, given that the DNA end is closer to TRBJ2-7. TRBV21-1 is recorded as a pseudogene. This CDR3 contains 12 residues. This CDR3 is CASRRGSYEQYF. CDR3 nucleotide sequence: TGTGCCAGCCGCAGAGGCTCCTACGAGCAGTACTTC.

This clone has just one count. The chain recombines TRBV19 with TRBJ2-7; no definite D call. Germline assignment: CDR1 LNHDA and CDR2 SQIVND (reference sequence). The V end was cut by 5 bases, the J end by 0 bases, with 14 bases between. The CDR3 is 15 amino acids. CDR3 bases: TGTGCCAGTAGTCCCTCCGGGCAGAGCTCCTACGAGCAGTACTTC. Translation: CASSPSGQSSYEQYF. Based on the CDR3 plus reference TRBV19 and TRBJ2-7, the full variable domain is DGGITQSPKYLFRKEGQNVTLSCEQNLNHDAMYWYRQDPGQGLRLIYYSQIVNDFQKGDIAEGYSVSREKKESFPLTVTSAQKNPTAFYLCASSPSGQSSYEQYFGPGTRLTVT.

V gene TRBV19 combines with J gene TRBJ2-6; D is uncertain. The V gene lost 9 bases and the J gene lost 0 bases, with 6 bases spanning the gap. The CDR3 has 13 residues. The germline gives CDR1 LNHDA, CDR2 SQIVND (reference sequence). In nucleotides, the CDR3 is TGTGCCAGCCGGCTCTCTGGGGCCAACGTCCTGACTTTC. Translated, it gives CASRLSGANVLTF.

The CDR3 region is CASSFSRNTYEQYF. The DNA of the CDR3 is TGTGCCAGCAGCTTTTCCAGGAATACCTACGAGCAGTACTTC. The chain combines TRBV7-8 with TRBJ2-7; D is ambiguous. Germline values: CDR1 SGHVS, CDR2 FQNEAQ. CDR3 length equals 14 residues. Trimming took 3 bases from V and 2 from J, leaving 11 bases between them. Full variable domain (remainder filled in from reference TRBV7-8 and TRBJ2-7): GAGVSQSPRYKVAKRGQDVALRCDPISGHVSLFWYQQALGQGPEFLTYFQNEAQLDKSGLPSDRFFAERPEGSVSTLKIQRTQQEDSAVYLCASSFSRNTYEQYFGPGTRLTVT.

This chain connects TRBV7-2 to TRBJ1-1; no clear D gene. The germline V gene has CDR1 SGHTA and CDR2 FQGNSA. The CDR3 has 17 residues. The germline V and J ends were trimmed by 1 base and 5 bases, with 20 bases remaining between them. CDR3 coding DNA: TGTGCCAGCAGCTTAGAAGGTAGGGTCGTATTGGGTACTGAAGCTTTCTTT. Translation gives CASSLEGRVVLGTEAFF.

CDR3 residues: CASSSNGLAGGHEQFF. In DNA form, the CDR3 reads TGCGCCAGCAGCTCGAACGGACTAGCGGGAGGGCATGAGCAGTTCTTC. The J gene is TRBJ2-1, the V gene TRBV5-1; 15 bases map to TRBD2. The CDR3 loop spans 16 amino acids. With V trimmed by 3 bases and J by 8 bases, 6 bases remained unmatched. CDR1 SGHRS and CDR2 YFSETQ come from the germline V gene.

The CDR3 coding sequence is TGTGCCAGCAGCCCACGGACAGGGGGTGAAGCTTTCTTT. It translates to CASSPRTGGEAFF. This sequence joins TRBV21-1 and TRBJ1-1; whether TRBD1, the table's D call, matches the DNA was not checked. TRBV21-1 is a documented pseudogene. CDR3 size: 13 residues.

This chain links TRBV25-1 with TRBJ2-1; D uncertain. V dropped 3 bases and J dropped 4 bases, with 13 bases sitting between them. Germline-derived CDR1 and CDR2 are MGHDK and SYGVNS. CDR3 size: 15 residues. CDR3 sequence: CASSDTTTLYNEQFF. CDR3 nucleotides: TGTGCCAGCAGTGACACAACCACCTTATACAATGAGCAGTTCTTC.

The genes are TRBV27 and TRBJ1-1, with 8 bases aligning to TRBD1. V dropped 0 bases and J dropped 4; count of bases not matched to a gene: 4. CDR1 and CDR2 from the germline V gene are MNHEY and SMNVEV (reference sequence). CDR3 length: 15 residues. The DNA for the CDR3 is TGTGCCAGCAGTTTATCTGCAGGGGGCTTCACTGAAGCTTTCTTT. This sequence encodes CASSLSAGGFTEAFF.

The chain has TRBV7-9 and TRBJ2-3, with a possible D match to TRBD2 (6 bases). There are 12 residues in the CDR3. Trimming took 5 bases from V and 9 from J, leaving 12 bases between them. The V gene's germline CDR1 is SEHNR and CDR2 FQNEAQ (reference sequence). The CDR3 DNA sequence: TGTGCCAGCAGCCAACAACGGGGGACGCAGTATTTT. Residues: CASSQQRGTQYF.

This chain links TRBV5-6 with TRBJ2-7; D gene uncertain. Germline-derived CDR1 and CDR2 are SGHDT and YYEEEE. V shed 2 bases and J shed 3 bases, with 6 bases lying between them. The CDR3 runs to 12 residues. CDR3 DNA sequence: TGTGCCAGCAGCTTTGCCTTCTACGAGCAGTACTTC. This translates into CASSFAFYEQYF.

This clone was observed once. The J gene is TRBJ2-7, the V gene TRBV4-2, with D unclear. The ends were cut back, 1 base at V and 2 bases at J, with 15 bases in the middle. CDR1 is LGHNA and CDR2 is YNFKEQ in the germline V gene. The CDR3 sequence is 16 residues long. CDR3 sequence: CASSQGPQPLTYEQYF. CDR3 sequence (DNA): TGTGCCAGCAGCCAAGGCCCCCAGCCACTCACCTACGAGCAGTACTTC.

V and J are TRBV30 and TRBJ2-7, with D possibly being TRBD2 (5 bases). The CDR3 extends over 15 amino acids. Germline values: CDR1 GTSNPN, CDR2 SVGIG (reference sequence). Deletions cut 3 bases from V and 0 bases from J, with 15 bases between. Here the CDR3 DNA reads TGTGCCTGGAGGAGGTCGTCGGGGATCTCCTACGAGCAGTACTTC. This sequence encodes CAWRRSSGISYEQYF.

The chain uses TRBV18 and TRBJ1-6; no definite D call. With 3 bases removed from V and 7 bases from J, the gap between germline ends came to 4 bases. Germline lookup yields CDR1 KGHSH and CDR2 LQKENI. The CDR3 length is 12 residues. CDR3 DNA sequence: TGTGCCAGCTCACCTTCCAATTCACCCCTCCACTTT. Encoded protein: CASSPSNSPLHF.

The rearrangement links TRBV13 to TRBJ2-7; 13 bases map to TRBD2. The CDR3 sequence is 15 residues long. Germline V lookup: CDR1 PRHDT, CDR2 FYEKMQ (reference sequence). V lost 5 bases, J lost 4 bases, and 5 bases stayed unmatched. CDR3 region: CASSGTSGVEYEQYF. The CDR3 bases are TGTGCCAGCAGCGGGACTAGCGGGGTGGAGTACGAGCAGTACTTC. The full variable domain, rest sourced from reference TRBV13 and TRBJ2-7, is AAGVIQSPRHLIKEKRETATLKCYPIPRHDTVYWYQQGPGQDPQFLISFYEKMQSDKGSIPDRFSAQQFSDYHSELNMSSLELGDSALYFCASSGTSGVEYEQYFGPGTRLTVT.

This clone was picked up one time. CDR3 amino acids: CATSSGTGDNEQFF. The CDR3 DNA is TGTGCCACCAGCAGTGGGACTGGGGACAATGAGCAGTTCTTC. V and J are TRBV15 and TRBJ2-1, with D maybe TRBD2 (6 bases). V was cut by 3 bases and J by 5 bases, with 11 bases left in between. Looked up from germline, CDR1 is LNHNV and CDR2 is YYDKDF (reference sequence). This CDR3 is built from 14 residues.

The J gene is TRBJ2-6, the V gene TRBV27; D remains unclear. Trimming stripped 1 base from V and 4 bases from J, with 8 bases between. The length of the CDR3 is 15 residues. Germline-derived CDR1 and CDR2 are MNHEY and SMNVEV (reference sequence). CDR3 protein: CASSLLASGANVLTF. DNA of the CDR3: TGTGCCAGCAGTTTATTAGCTTCGGGGGCCAACGTCCTGACTTTC. Supplemented by reference TRBV27 and TRBJ2-6, the full variable domain reads EAQVTQNPRYLITVTGKKLTVTCSQNMNHEYMSWYRQDPGLGLRQIYYSMNVEVTDKGDVPEGYKVSRKEKRNFPLILESPSPNQTSLYFCASSLLASGANVLTFGAGSRLTVL.

The chain uses TRBV9 and TRBJ1-1, with 7 bases matching TRBD1. The germline V gene has CDR1 SGDLS and CDR2 YYNGEE. The V segment lost 4 bases and the J segment 4 bases; nucleotides outside the gene matches: 10. This CDR3 region has 15 residues. The CDR3 loop is CASSPNRGQGTEAFF. The CDR3 coding sequence is TGTGCCAGCAGCCCAAACAGGGGTCAGGGCACTGAAGCTTTCTTT. Looking up the rest from reference TRBV9 and TRBJ1-1 gives the full variable domain: DSGVTQTPKHLITATGQRVTLRCSPRSGDLSVYWYQQSLDQGLQFLIQYYNGEERAKGNILERFSAQQFPDLHSELNLSSLELGDSALYFCASSPNRGQGTEAFFGQGTRLTVV.

The chain recombines TRBV11-2 with TRBJ2-1, with a weak D call TRBD1 (5 bases). With 5 bases removed from V and 1 base from J, the gap between germline ends came to 12 bases. The V gene's germline CDR1 is SGHAT and CDR2 FQNNGV. The CDR3 is made up of 15 amino acids. The CDR3 spells CASSPLRGSYNEQFF. The DNA for the CDR3 is TGTGCCAGCAGCCCCCTTAGGGGTTCCTACAATGAGCAGTTCTTC. Full variable domain (missing parts from reference TRBV11-2 and TRBJ2-1): EAGVAQSPRYKIIEKRQSVAFWCNPISGHATLYWYQQILGQGPKLLIQFQNNGVVDDSQLPKDRFSAERLKGVDSTLKIQPAKLEDSAVYLCASSPLRGSYNEQFFGPGTRLTVL.

The V and J genes are TRBV19 and TRBJ1-5; D remains ambiguous. Per germline, CDR1 LNHDA and CDR2 SQIVND (reference sequence). Trimming pared 3 bases from V and 5 bases from J, leaving 17 bases between. The CDR3 length is 16 residues. The CDR3 DNA sequence: TGTGCCAGTAGTATCTACCCCGGTCCCCAGGATCAGCCCCAGCATTTT. Amino acid sequence: CASSIYPGPQDQPQHF.